This TCR beta chain derives from a study of T cell clusters in autoimmune cytopenias. Study-wide background: A median of about 50,000 TRB reads per sample yielded a median around 2,500 distinct clonotypes.

To note about this clonotype: Its matching antigen is unknown.

One tube held mixed TRB-A and TRB-B primer pools for touch-down PCR. Using the multiplex PCR reads, TCRdb records one entry per CDR3 protein without DNA. This sample carries approximately 7,000 distinct CDR3 sequences, with 28% going to the ten biggest clones. Each sample's input was roughly 250 ng genomic DNA, 30,000 to 45,000 genome equivalents. CDR1 is SGHNT, CDR2 YYREEE, per germline (reference sequence). The CDR3 length is 18 residues. Study-wide results and limits: No experiment has yet validated the function of the T cell clusters defined in silico.

The genes are TRBV5-4 and TRBJ1-6. Material for sequencing was peripheral blood. The TCR comes from a human donor with an autoimmune cytopenia or autoimmune hepatitis (not recorded which). CDR3 sequence: CASSLVGSGSSYNSPLHF. The full variable domain, rest sourced from reference TRBV5-4 and TRBJ1-6, is ETGVTQSPTHLIKTRGQQVTLRCSSQSGHNTVSWYQQALGQGPQFIFQYYREEENGRGNFPPRFSGLQFPNYSSELNVNALELDDSALYLCASSLVGSGSSYNSPLHFGNGTRLTVT.